This TCR beta chain was found in a study of beta chain features in type 1 diabetes. The germline V and J ends were trimmed by 8 bases and 6 bases, with 17 bases remaining between them. Germline assignment: CDR1 MDHEN and CDR2 SYDVKM. CDR3 length equals 13 residues. Via CD45RO/CCR7/CD25/CD127/CD95/CD27, cells of the CD4+ naive, central memory, regulatory and stem cell-like memory subsets were sorted. Note on this clone: Its antigen is unidentified.

Study results and caveats: Naive, central memory and Treg TCRB repertoires appeared more alike in patients than in healthy donors.

The authors reverse transcribed all of the isolated RNA, so sequencing captured expressed TCRB transcripts. The protocol was immunoSEQ multiplex PCR, while the TCRdb copy is restricted to in-frame clones and leaves out a portion. The sample shows under 950,000 clones, 15% to 20% of them seen only once. This clonotype was obtained from a woman aged 18-29 years in good health. The chain employs TRBV28 and TRBJ2-7; D tentatively reads TRBD1 or TRBD2 (5 bases each). Source material: naive CD4+ T cells from blood. The CDR3 loop reads CASGAGSSPEQYF. The CDR3 DNA reads TGTGCCAGCGGGGCAGGGAGTTCCCCCGAGCAGTACTTC.